The present T cell receptor (beta chain) was sequenced within a study of T cell responses to AZD1222 COVID-19 vaccine. Trimming took 4 bases from V and 0 from J, leaving 11 bases between them. From germline, CDR1 is SGDLS and CDR2 YYNGEE. The CDR3 extends over 15 amino acids. Sequencing used immunoSEQ multiplex PCR; TCRdb keeps in-frame clones, though not all of them. The table lists roughly 98,000 clones, roughly 83% of them singletons. Second-dose timings of about 4 or about 12 weeks were pooled. The clonotype comes from an adult who received the AZD1222 COVID-19 vaccine. Sequenced material: peripheral blood, taken 28 days after the second AZD1222 dose. V usage is TRBV9 and J usage is TRBJ2-1; D may be TRBD2 (6 bases). CDR3 amino acids: CASSRDGSSYNEQFF. The CDR3 DNA follows: TGTGCCAGCAGCCGGGACGGGAGCTCCTACAATGAGCAGTTCTTC.